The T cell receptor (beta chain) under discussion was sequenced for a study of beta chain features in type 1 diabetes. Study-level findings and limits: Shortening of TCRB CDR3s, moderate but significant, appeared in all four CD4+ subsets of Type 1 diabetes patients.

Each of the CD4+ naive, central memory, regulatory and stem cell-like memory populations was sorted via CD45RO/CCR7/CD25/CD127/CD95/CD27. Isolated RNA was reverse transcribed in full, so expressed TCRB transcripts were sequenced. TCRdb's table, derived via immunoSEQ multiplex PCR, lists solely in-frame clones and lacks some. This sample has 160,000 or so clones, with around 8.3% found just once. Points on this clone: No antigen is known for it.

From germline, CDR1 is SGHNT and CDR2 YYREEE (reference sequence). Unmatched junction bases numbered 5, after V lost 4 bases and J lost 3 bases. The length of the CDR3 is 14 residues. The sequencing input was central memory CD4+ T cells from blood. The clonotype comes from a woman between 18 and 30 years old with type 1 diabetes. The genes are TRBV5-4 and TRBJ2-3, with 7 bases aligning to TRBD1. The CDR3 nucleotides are TGTGCCAGCAGCCTCCGACAGGGTACAGATACGCAGTATTTT. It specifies CASSLRQGTDTQYF.